This T cell receptor (beta chain) was identified during a study of blood T cells in healthy people across ages. A second PCR, run for about 6 to 11 cycles, used a sample-barcoded 5' primer plus a J-beta primer mix. Every sample returned 2.5 million or more CDR3-containing paired-end reads. MiXCR was run by TCRdb on the 5' RACE reads, yielding one entry per CDR3 protein. The data contain 800,000 to 1,000,000 distinct CDR3 sequences, around 48% of them singletons. This clonotype was detected a few times. Antigen unknown. Germline CDR1 and CDR2: DFQATT and SNEGSKA (reference sequence). Trimming left V 4 bases short and J 0 bases short, with 6 bases between. CDR3 length: 12 amino acids. Overall study results and limits: The study found more naive CD4+ cells and higher diversity in long-lived than aged donors. PBMCs left unsorted prevented a conclusive naive versus antigen-experienced comparison.

This sequence originates from a man aged 25-45 years in good health. Sequences were obtained from blood. The chain is built from TRBV20-1 and TRBJ1-2; tentatively, D is TRBD1 (5 bases). This CDR3 is CSATGPNYGYTF. CDR3 DNA: TGCAGTGCTACGGGGCCTAACTATGGCTACACCTTC.